Following are 12 T cell receptor beta chains from one sample sequenced in a study of T cells in Graves' hyperthyroidism and ophthalmopathy. From RNA transcripts, TCR beta CDR3 regions were amplified. RT-PCR in the first round (using the HTBI primer set) targeted the TCR CDR3. TCRdb independently ran MiXCR on the multiplex PCR reads; one entry per CDR3 protein. The top ten clones hold roughly a third of a sample with about 640,000 distinct CDR3 sequences, about a fifth of them seen once. The sequencing sample was made of blood. All receptors derive from a man between 25 and 39 years old with Graves' ophthalmopathy.

V and J are TRBV12-3 or TRBV12-4 and TRBJ2-5; TRBD1 matches at 8 bases. V trimming: 5 bases; J trimming: 4 bases; junction bases outside the gene matches: 3. The CDR3 is 13 residues long. The CDR3 DNA reads as TGTGCCAGCAGTGCCGGGACAGGAGAGACCCAGTACTTC. Amino acids: CASSAGTGETQYF.

The rearrangement uses TRBV6-1 and TRBJ1-4; no firm D call. The length of the CDR3 is 16 residues. With 4 bases removed from V and 0 bases from J, the gap between germline ends came to 12 bases. In germline, CDR1 is MNHNS, CDR2 SASEGT. CDR3 region: CASSASRGATNEKLFF. In nucleotides, the CDR3 is TGTGCCAGCAGTGCCTCCCGGGGTGCAACTAATGAAAAACTGTTTTTT.

This clonotype was seen a handful of times. V is TRBV27 and J is TRBJ2-7; no reliable D call. Trimming shortened V by 2 bases and J by 5 bases, and 16 bases separated the two germline ends. CDR1 is MNHEY and CDR2 is SMNVEV in the germline V gene (reference sequence). The CDR3 length is 15 residues. In nucleotides, the CDR3 is TGTGCCAGCAGTTTAACCCCGGCCCACGTCCACGAGCAGTACTTC. Translated, it gives CASSLTPAHVHEQYF.

The J gene is TRBJ2-2, the V gene TRBV5-6; weak D call: TRBD2 (7 bases). CDR3 length: 16 residues. CDR1 is SGHDT and CDR2 is YYEEEE in the germline V gene. Trimming pared 0 bases from V and 2 bases from J, leaving 11 bases between. The CDR3 loop is CASSLAGGVNTGELFF. CDR3 nucleotide sequence: TGTGCCAGCAGCTTGGCGGGGGGCGTTAACACCGGGGAGCTGTTTTTT.

The rearrangement uses TRBV7-2 and TRBJ2-1; TRBD2 might be the D (5 bases). Germline-derived CDR1 and CDR2 are SGHTA and FQGNSA. The CDR3 totals 16 residues. V lost 5 bases, J lost 2 bases, and 16 bases lay in between. The CDR3 DNA reads TGTACCAGCAGCCCCCGGAGGTCCATAGCCTACAATGAGCAGTTCTTC. Its translation is CTSSPRRSIAYNEQFF.

This clonotype was counted at least ten times. CDR3 DNA sequence: TGTGCCAGCAGTCCGGGGGGCCGGAACGAGCAGTACTTC. Its protein is CASSPGGRNEQYF. The chain recombines TRBV28 with TRBJ2-7; weak D call: TRBD2 (7 bases). The V end was cut by 5 bases, the J end by 5 bases, with 13 bases between. Germline values: CDR1 MDHEN, CDR2 SYDVKM. CDR3 size: 13 residues.

This clonotype was detected only a few times. The chain couples TRBV3-1 to TRBJ2-5, with a weak D call TRBD1 (6 bases). V gave up 0 bases and J gave up 3 bases, with 17 bases separating them. The CDR3 is 17 residues long. Germline assignment: CDR1 LGHDT and CDR2 YNNKEL (reference sequence). CDR3 nucleotides: TGTGCCAGCAGCCAAGATGTGACAGGATATTTTGAAGAGACCCAGTACTTC. Translation gives CASSQDVTGYFEETQYF.

J is TRBJ2-1 and V is TRBV10-3; 9 positions match TRBD2. After removal of 4 bases from V and 5 bases from J, the junction contained 15 bases not matched to a gene. The CDR3 covers 18 residues. In germline, CDR1 is ENHRY, CDR2 SYGVKD. This chain's CDR3 is CAISVPMSSGSNNNEQFF. As DNA, the CDR3 is TGTGCCATCAGTGTCCCGATGAGTAGCGGGAGTAATAACAATGAGCAGTTCTTC.

V and J are TRBV12-3 or TRBV12-4 and TRBJ1-2; TRBD1 matches 11 bases. The CDR3 is 16 amino acids. The V and J ends lost 4 bases and 1 base, in that order; junction bases with no gene match: 5. The CDR3 loop reads CASSWTGGLVNYGYTF. DNA for the CDR3: TGTGCCAGCAGTTGGACAGGGGGCTTGGTTAACTATGGCTACACCTTC.

This clonotype occurred many times. The chain joins TRBV20-1 to TRBJ2-3; D tentatively reads TRBD1 or TRBD2 (5 bases each). This CDR3 contains 13 residues. Germline V gene data show CDR1 as DFQATT and CDR2 as SNEGSKA (reference sequence). Trimming took 6 bases from V and 2 from J, leaving 12 bases between them. CDR3 loop: CSAGDPHTDTQYF. The CDR3 nucleotides are TGCAGTGCGGGGGACCCCCACACAGATACGCAGTATTTT.

The table lists this clonotype with a few counts. This could be a read error, since a much larger clone is one nucleotide away. The chain combines TRBV3-1 with TRBJ1-2; D ambiguous. CDR1 and CDR2 (germline): LGHDT, YNNKEL (reference sequence). V lost 0 bases and J 4 bases, leaving 12 bases between the germline ends. This CDR3 is built from 15 residues. The CDR3 sequence: CASSQEDPGVYGYTF. The CDR3 DNA is TGTGCCAGCAGCCAAGAGGATCCGGGCGTCTATGGCTACACCTTC.

Many counts were recorded for this clonotype. The gene calls are TRBV5-1 and TRBJ2-7; no clear D gene. The germline V gene has CDR1 SGHRS and CDR2 YFSETQ. The V and J ends lost 8 bases and 0 bases respectively, with 12 bases between them. The CDR3 is 13 residues long. CDR3 nucleotides: TGCGCCAGAGGAGCTGAAAACTCCTACGAGCAGTACTTC. Residues: CARGAENSYEQYF.